Shown below are 10 T cell receptor beta chains from a single sample sequenced in a study of T cell changes during pregnancy in multiple sclerosis. Only in-frame clones appear in the TCRdb table, and some are missing; sequencing was by immunoSEQ multiplex PCR. The data show about 57,000 clones, approximately 89% seen once. The sample was peripheral blood, taken after pregnancy. The receptors stem from a female donor in good health, enrolled as a control in a pregnancy study.

This chain uses TRBV5-6 with TRBJ1-3, with TRBD1 matching 7 bases. Per the germline V gene, CDR1 is SGHDT and CDR2 is YYEEEE. The trim removed 4 bases at V and 7 bases at J, leaving 2 bases unmatched. This CDR3 contains 12 residues. In nucleotides, the CDR3 is TGTGCCAGCAGCCGGGACAGTAACACCATATATTTT. Protein sequence: CASSRDSNTIYF.

CDR3 protein: CASSLVGGLERERAGELFF. The CDR3 coding sequence is TGTGCCAGCAGCTTGGTAGGAGGGCTGGAGCGGGAAAGGGCCGGGGAGCTGTTTTTT. The V and J genes are TRBV5-6 and TRBJ2-2; 7 positions match TRBD2. Trimming cost V 0 bases and J 6 bases; bases outside gene matches: 17. The CDR3 runs to 19 residues. Germline CDR1 is SGHDT and CDR2 is YYEEEE.

This rearrangement joins TRBV6-6 to TRBJ1-4, with D tentatively TRBD1 (6 bases). CDR1 MNHNY and CDR2 SVGAGI come from the germline V gene (reference sequence). The CDR3 consists of 15 residues. Deletions cut 3 bases from V and 5 bases from J, with 13 bases between. CDR3 coding DNA: TGTGCCAGCAGTTATACAGGGAATAGGAATGAAAAACTGTTTTTT. Amino acid sequence: CASSYTGNRNEKLFF.

The rearrangement joins TRBV7-3 to TRBJ2-1; TRBD1 agrees at 9 bases. Germline values: CDR1 SGHTA, CDR2 FQGTGA. Unmatched junction bases numbered 6, after V lost 3 bases and J lost 6 bases. This CDR3 is built from 15 residues. The CDR3 sequence: CASSLGQGGSNEQFF. The DNA of the CDR3 is TGTGCCAGCAGCTTGGGACAGGGAGGGAGCAATGAGCAGTTCTTC.

This chain links TRBV4-2 with TRBJ2-2, with 10 nucleotides matching TRBD2. CDR1 and CDR2 from the germline V gene are LGHNA and YNFKEQ. Trimming removed 0 bases from V and 4 bases from J; junction bases left unmatched: 8. CDR3 length: 18 residues. CDR3 nucleotides: TGTGCCAGCAGCCAAGAACTCCCACTAGCGGGGTCCACCGGGGAGCTGTTTTTT. Amino acids: CASSQELPLAGSTGELFF.

J is TRBJ2-3 and V is TRBV7-2, with D perhaps matching TRBD1 (8 bases). The ends were cut back, 6 bases at V and 2 bases at J, with 15 bases in the middle. The CDR3 contains 15 residues. CDR1 and CDR2 (germline): SGHTA, FQGNSA. This chain's CDR3 is CASRGGTGYTDTQYF. DNA of the CDR3: TGTGCCAGCAGGGGAGGGACAGGCTACACAGATACGCAGTATTTT.

V and J are TRBV6-8 and TRBJ2-7; TRBD1 might be the D (6 bases). CDR1 is MNHGY and CDR2 is SAAAGT in the germline V gene. The CDR3 is 16 residues long. V shed 7 bases and J shed 3 bases, with 22 bases lying between them. CDR3 in amino acids: CASNREFPTYLYEQYF. The CDR3 DNA sequence: TGTGCCAGCAACAGGGAATTTCCCACCTATCTCTACGAGCAGTACTTC.

The chain combines TRBV9 with TRBJ2-3, with 8 bases fitting TRBD2. J was trimmed by 2 bases and V by 0 bases; bases with no gene match: 8. This CDR3 is built from 17 residues. Germline V gives CDR1 SGDLS, CDR2 YYNGEE. The CDR3 loop is CASSVAWRGVITDTQYF. CDR3 nucleotide sequence: TGTGCCAGCAGCGTAGCGTGGCGGGGGGTCATCACAGATACGCAGTATTTT.

V and J are TRBV18 and TRBJ2-1; D not certain. This CDR3 has 13 residues. The germline V and J ends were trimmed by 1 base and 7 bases, with 8 bases remaining between them. The germline V gene encodes CDR1 KGHSH and CDR2 LQKENI. The CDR3 sequence is CASSPLPGNEQFF. Here the CDR3 DNA reads TGTGCCAGCTCACCACTCCCCGGTAATGAGCAGTTCTTC.

V usage is TRBV18 and J usage is TRBJ2-7, with D perhaps TRBD1 (5 bases). In germline, CDR1 is KGHSH, CDR2 LQKENI. Trimming left V 2 bases short and J 7 bases short, with 18 bases between. The CDR3 is 15 amino acids. The CDR3 here is CASSPGLGVPGEQYF. The CDR3, as DNA: TGTGCCAGCTCACCAGGTCTAGGGGTACCGGGTGAGCAGTACTTC. The full variable domain, rest sourced from reference TRBV18 and TRBJ2-7, is NAGVMQNPRHLVRRRGQEARLRCSPMKGHSHVYWYRQLPEEGLKFMVYLQKENIIDESGMPKERFSAEFPKEGPSILRIQQVVRGDSAAYFCASSPGLGVPGEQYFGPGTRLTVT.